Presented here are 28 T cell receptor beta chains from one specimen sequenced in a study of regulatory T cells in long-lasting Graves disease. Time point defined: newly diagnosed GD, antithyroid drugs for less than 3 months. Preparation of the TCR library used RNA extracted from PBMCs. Relying on iRepertoire HTBI primers and Arm-PCR of CDR3 regions, the team built TCR beta libraries. TCRdb ran MiXCR on the multiplex PCR reads and lists one entry per CDR3 protein. The sample carries more than 350,000 distinct CDR3 sequences, 15% recorded once. These records were also assigned to another study, of T cells in Graves' hyperthyroidism and ophthalmopathy.

This sample comprised peripheral blood mononuclear cells (PBMCs), obtained at new diagnosis, from a patient treated with antithyroid drugs. The receptors come from a woman aged 30 to 39 with Graves disease.

In its sample, this clonotype was seen many times. V usage is TRBV10-1 and J usage is TRBJ2-3; D unclear. The J call may be mistaken, given a closer DNA end match to TRBJ2-5. The CDR3 runs to 16 residues. CDR1 and CDR2 (germline): WNHNN, SYGVQD (reference sequence). In DNA form, the CDR3 reads TGCGCCAGCAGTGAGTCTGAGACACCAAGTAAGAGGACCCAGTACTTC. Its protein is CASSESETPSKRTQYF.

This clonotype was recorded a few times. The rearrangement uses TRBV27 and TRBJ2-3, with TRBD2 matching over 11 bases. Germline V lookup: CDR1 MNHEY, CDR2 SMNVEV (reference sequence). Unmatched junction bases numbered 7, after V lost 10 bases and J lost 1 base. The CDR3 contains 15 residues. The CDR3 coding sequence is TGTGCCACCGGGACTAGCGGATCCCGCACAGATACGCAGTATTTT. This sequence encodes CATGTSGSRTDTQYF.

The gene calls are TRBV7-3 and TRBJ2-7, with D perhaps matching TRBD2 (5 bases). The CDR3 extends over 14 amino acids. V shed 5 bases and J shed 0 bases, with 11 bases lying between them. The germline V gene encodes CDR1 SGHTA and CDR2 FQGTGA. In DNA form, the CDR3 reads TGTGCCAGCAGCGGACTGGCGTTCTCCTACGAGCAGTACTTC. It codes for CASSGLAFSYEQYF. Together with reference TRBV7-3 and TRBJ2-7, the CDR3 gives the full variable domain: GAGVSQTPSNKVTEKGKYVELRCDPISGHTALYWYRQSLGQGPEFLIYFQGTGAADDSGLPNDRFFAVRPEGSVSTLKIQRTERGDSAVYLCASSGLAFSYEQYFGPGTRLTVT.

This clonotype was counted many times. The genes are TRBV11-2 and TRBJ1-2; D ambiguous. Trimming took 5 bases from V and 4 from J, leaving 17 bases between them. This CDR3 is 15 amino acids long. From germline, CDR1 is SGHAT and CDR2 FQNNGV. The CDR3 DNA reads as TGTGCCAGCAGCCTCTTCAACGCGGGCCCCTATGGCTACACCTTC. It codes for CASSLFNAGPYGYTF.

Many counts were recorded for this clonotype. The gene calls are TRBV18 and TRBJ2-5; the D gene is possibly TRBD2 (5 bases). Germline CDR1 is KGHSH and CDR2 is LQKENI. The ends were cut back, 3 bases at V and 2 bases at J, with 13 bases in the middle. This CDR3 region has 15 residues. CDR3 in DNA: TGTGCCAGCTCACCGCTGAGGGAGAGACAAGAGACCCAGTACTTC. Translation: CASSPLRERQETQYF.

This clonotype was observed many times. The chain recombines TRBV11-3 with TRBJ2-7, with a weak D call TRBD2 (5 bases). The CDR3 covers 14 residues. Germline V gene sequence: CDR1 SGHNT, CDR2 YENEEA. V was trimmed by 3 bases and J by 7 bases, leaving 16 bases between them. The CDR3 here is CASSFRGSPGEQYF. CDR3 in DNA: TGTGCCAGCAGCTTTCGTGGCAGTCCGGGGGAGCAGTACTTC. The variable domain in full, completed from reference TRBV11-3 and TRBJ2-7, reads EAGVVQSPRYKIIEKKQPVAFWCNPISGHNTLYWYLQNLGQGPELLIRYENEEAVDDSQLPKDRFSAERLKGVDSTLKIQPAELGDSAVYLCASSFRGSPGEQYFGPGTRLTVT.

This clonotype was seen more than once but under ten times. This likely came from a read error, as a far larger clone is one base away. This rearrangement joins TRBV13 to TRBJ2-7; D gene unclear. This CDR3 is built from 15 residues. Trimming took off 5 bases at V and 7 bases at J, with 21 bases between the two ends. Germline assignment: CDR1 PRHDT and CDR2 FYEKMQ (reference sequence). CDR3 region: CASSDRGSRSNEQYF. The CDR3 region has the DNA TGTGCCAGCAGCGACCGCGGAAGCAGATCGAATGAGCAGTACTTC.

This clonotype turned up a few times. The genes are TRBV29-1 and TRBJ2-1, with TRBD1 as a possible D gene (7 bases). The V end was cut by 7 bases, the J end by 4 bases, with 17 bases between. Germline values: CDR1 SQVTM, CDR2 ANQGSEA. This CDR3 contains 14 residues. Here the CDR3 reads CSAYGGTDYNEQFF. The CDR3 nucleotides are TGCAGCGCCTATGGGGGGACAGATTACAATGAGCAGTTCTTC.

This clonotype was picked up a small number of times. The chain carries TRBV6-1 and TRBJ2-1; D possibly matches TRBD1 or TRBD2 (6 bases each). Deletions cut 0 bases from V and 8 bases from J, with 14 bases between. The CDR3 covers 15 residues. The germline gives CDR1 MNHNS, CDR2 SASEGT. This CDR3 reads CASSEAAGGGHEQFF. The CDR3 bases are TGTGCCAGCAGTGAAGCCGCCGGAGGGGGACATGAGCAGTTCTTC.

The chain is built from TRBV15 and TRBJ1-6, with D perhaps matching TRBD1 (6 bases). CDR3 length: 15 amino acids. Trimming removed 9 bases from V and 7 bases from J, with 19 bases in between. Per the germline V gene, CDR1 is LNHNV and CDR2 is YYDKDF (reference sequence). The CDR3 is CATSGGQGTNSPLHF. The CDR3 bases are TGTGCCACTTCCGGGGGGCAGGGTACGAATTCACCCCTCCACTTT.

This clonotype was found many times. The gene calls are TRBV4-1 and TRBJ2-3; 9 nucleotides match TRBD2. Germline V gene data show CDR1 as MGHRA and CDR2 as YSYEKL. The CDR3 length is 17 residues. The junction had 10 bases not matched to a gene; V was cut back by 4 bases and J by 2 bases. In DNA, the CDR3 is TGCGCCAGCAGCCCTAGCCGACTAGCGGACAACACAGATACGCAGTATTTT. Its translation: CASSPSRLADNTDTQYF.

V and J are TRBV19 and TRBJ1-2; D is uncertain. V was clipped by 0 bases and J by 6 bases, with 11 bases between them. The germline V gene has CDR1 LNHDA and CDR2 SQIVND (reference sequence). The CDR3 is 14 residues long. CDR3 amino acids: CASSIDLGLDGYTF. CDR3 nucleotides: TGTGCCAGTAGTATAGATCTCGGACTGGATGGCTACACCTTC. Supplemented by reference TRBV19 and TRBJ1-2, the full variable domain reads DGGITQSPKYLFRKEGQNVTLSCEQNLNHDAMYWYRQDPGQGLRLIYYSQIVNDFQKGDIAEGYSVSREKKESFPLTVTSAQKNPTAFYLCASSIDLGLDGYTFGSGTRLTVV.

Ten or more counts support this clonotype. The chain recombines TRBV7-9 with TRBJ2-5; D is undetermined. Germline loops: CDR1 SEHNR, CDR2 FQNEAQ (reference sequence). Between the trimmed V and J ends, which lost 5 bases and 3 bases, there was a span of 13 bases. The CDR3 extends over 14 amino acids. The chain's CDR3 is CASSTLRREETQYF. Here the CDR3 DNA reads TGTGCCAGCAGCACCCTTCGGCGAGAAGAGACCCAGTACTTC.

The V gene is TRBV5-1, the J gene TRBJ2-5; D remains ambiguous. CDR1 and CDR2 from the germline V gene are SGHRS and YFSETQ. The CDR3 runs to 11 residues. V lost 7 bases and J 2 bases, leaving 6 bases between the germline ends. This CDR3 is CASVFQETQYF. The CDR3 nucleotides read TGCGCCAGCGTCTTTCAAGAGACCCAGTACTTC.

This clonotype was seen a handful of times. The chain is built from TRBV20-1 and TRBJ1-4, with D perhaps TRBD1 (5 bases). Germline CDR1 reads DFQATT; CDR2 reads SNEGSKA (reference sequence). The CDR3 length is 13 residues. The V end lost 4 bases, the J end lost 0 bases, and 6 bases lay between the germline ends. The CDR3: CSAIGATNEKLFF. The CDR3 nucleotides read TGCAGTGCTATAGGGGCAACTAATGAAAAACTGTTTTTT.

This clonotype has a count of ten or more. The chain employs TRBV28 and TRBJ2-1; 10 bases match TRBD1. This CDR3 has 18 residues. Per germline, CDR1 MDHEN and CDR2 SYDVKM. V trimming: 4 bases; J trimming: 0 bases; junction bases outside the gene matches: 9. The CDR3 reads CASSSLRDRGSSYNEQFF. The CDR3 DNA is TGTGCCAGCAGTTCCTTGCGGGACAGGGGAAGCTCCTACAATGAGCAGTTCTTC.

The chain combines TRBV28 with TRBJ2-3; TRBD2 matches at 8 bases. After removal of 6 bases from V and 5 bases from J, the junction contained 4 bases not matched to a gene. This CDR3 is built from 13 residues. CDR1 and CDR2 from the germline V gene are MDHEN and SYDVKM. CDR3: CASRAGAIDTQYF. For the CDR3, the DNA is TGTGCCAGCAGAGCGGGAGCTATAGATACGCAGTATTTT. Full variable domain (missing parts from reference TRBV28 and TRBJ2-3): DVKVTQSSRYLVKRTGEKVFLECVQDMDHENMFWYRQDPGLGLRLIYFSYDVKMKEKGDIPEGYSVSREKKERFSLILESASTNQTSMYLCASRAGAIDTQYFGPGTRLTVL.

This clonotype has only a few counts. The rearrangement links TRBV7-3 to TRBJ2-7, with 11 nucleotides matching TRBD2. The V and J ends lost 6 bases and 2 bases, in that order; junction bases with no gene match: 9. The CDR3 has 16 amino acids. The germline V gene has CDR1 SGHTA and CDR2 FQGTGA. CDR3 nucleotides: TGTGCCAGCAGACTACCGGGACTAGCGGCCCCCTACGAGCAGTACTTC. This translates into CASRLPGLAAPYEQYF.

This clonotype was recorded at least ten times. J is TRBJ1-1 and V is TRBV6-9, with D hard to call. The V gene's germline CDR1 is MNHGY and CDR2 SVAAGI. V lost 3 bases, J lost 0 bases, and 14 bases lay in between. This CDR3 has 16 residues. The CDR3 bases are TGTGCCAGCAGTTACGACCCTCGGGGATTGAACACTGAAGCTTTCTTT. This translates into CASSYDPRGLNTEAFF.

The chain combines TRBV6-1 with TRBJ1-1, with D perhaps TRBD1 (6 bases). Trimming cost V 8 bases and J 3 bases, with 16 bases left between them. This CDR3 has 14 amino acids. CDR1 and CDR2 (germline): MNHNS, SASEGT. This CDR3 reads CASLRQQGYTEAFF. In nucleotides, the CDR3 is TGTGCCAGCCTCCGACAACAGGGTTACACTGAAGCTTTCTTT.

This clonotype was seen only a few times. The chain combines TRBV5-6 with TRBJ2-7; D unresolved. CDR1 is SGHDT, CDR2 YYEEEE, per germline. The CDR3 sequence is 12 residues long. Trimming took off 6 bases at V and 0 bases at J, with 7 bases between the two ends. CDR3 amino acids: CASMGSSYEQYF. The CDR3 DNA follows: TGTGCCAGCATGGGTAGCTCCTACGAGCAGTACTTC.

Concerning this clonotype itself: Given a much more abundant clone one base away, this may be a read error. The rearrangement joins TRBV7-9 to TRBJ2-5, with TRBD1 matching over 9 bases. The V segment lost 0 bases and the J segment 5 bases; nucleotides outside the gene matches: 7. The CDR3 extends over 16 amino acids. Germline V gives CDR1 SEHNR, CDR2 FQNEAQ (reference sequence). The CDR3 DNA sequence: TGTGCCAGCAGCTTAGCGCCCTGGGACAGGGAGGAGACCCAGTACTTC. It is translated as CASSLAPWDREETQYF.

Ten or more counts support this clonotype. CDR3 protein: CASSDPRTGTTYEQYF. The CDR3 DNA is TGTGCCAGCAGTGATCCGCGGACAGGGACTACCTACGAGCAGTACTTC. This sequence joins TRBV6-1 and TRBJ2-7, with a tentative D call TRBD1 (8 bases). The CDR3 length is 16 residues. V gave up 3 bases and J gave up 2 bases, with 17 bases separating them. Germline V gene data show CDR1 as MNHNS and CDR2 as SASEGT.

The chain couples TRBV30 to TRBJ1-3, with D perhaps TRBD1 (5 bases). CDR1 and CDR2 (germline): GTSNPN, SVGIG (reference sequence). Trimming stripped 0 bases from V and 1 base from J, with 13 bases between. CDR3 size: 16 residues. Here the CDR3 reads CAWSVQGGASGNTIYF. CDR3 DNA sequence: TGTGCCTGGAGTGTCCAAGGAGGGGCATCTGGAAACACCATATATTTT.

This clonotype occurred many times. This rearrangement joins TRBV12-3 or TRBV12-4 to TRBJ2-7; D not resolved. There are 13 residues in the CDR3. V lost 4 bases, J lost 1 base, and 8 bases lay in between. The CDR3 coding sequence is TGTGCCAGCAGTTCGCCCCCTTCCTACGAGCAGTACTTC. This codes for CASSSPPSYEQYF.

This chain joins TRBV7-2 and TRBJ1-1; TRBD1 aligns across 11 bases. Trimming at V came to 1 base and at J to 4 bases, leaving 5 bases not matched to a gene. This CDR3 contains 16 residues. Germline CDR1 SGHTA, CDR2 FQGNSA. The CDR3 here is CASSLEVGTGGTEAFF. CDR3 in DNA: TGTGCCAGCAGCTTAGAAGTCGGGACAGGGGGCACTGAAGCTTTCTTT.

The genes are TRBV4-1 and TRBJ1-6; D is undetermined. The CDR3 extends over 15 amino acids. Deletions cut 0 bases from V and 5 bases from J, with 8 bases between. Germline CDR1 is MGHRA and CDR2 is YSYEKL. CDR3 DNA: TGCGCCAGCAGCCAAGAACAGAGAGATAATTCACCCCTCCACTTT. Its protein is CASSQEQRDNSPLHF.

This clonotype was found many times. This rearrangement joins TRBV7-9 to TRBJ1-2, with TRBD1 identical over 7 bases. Germline CDR1 is SEHNR and CDR2 is FQNEAQ (reference sequence). CDR3 size: 14 residues. Unmatched junction bases numbered 3, after V lost 1 base and J lost 4 bases. The CDR3: CASSLGGGFYGYTF. CDR3 DNA sequence: TGTGCCAGCAGCTTAGGAGGGGGCTTCTATGGCTACACCTTC.